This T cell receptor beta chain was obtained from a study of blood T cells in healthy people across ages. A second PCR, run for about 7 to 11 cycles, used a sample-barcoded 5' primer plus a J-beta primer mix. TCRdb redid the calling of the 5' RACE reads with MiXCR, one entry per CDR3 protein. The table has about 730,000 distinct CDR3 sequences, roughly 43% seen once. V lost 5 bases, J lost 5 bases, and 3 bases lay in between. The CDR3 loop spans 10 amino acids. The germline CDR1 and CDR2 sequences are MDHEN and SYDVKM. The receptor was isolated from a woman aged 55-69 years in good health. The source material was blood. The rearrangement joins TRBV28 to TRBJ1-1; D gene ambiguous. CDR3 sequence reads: CASSETEAFF. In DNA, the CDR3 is TGTGCCAGCAGTGAGACTGAAGCTTTCTTT.